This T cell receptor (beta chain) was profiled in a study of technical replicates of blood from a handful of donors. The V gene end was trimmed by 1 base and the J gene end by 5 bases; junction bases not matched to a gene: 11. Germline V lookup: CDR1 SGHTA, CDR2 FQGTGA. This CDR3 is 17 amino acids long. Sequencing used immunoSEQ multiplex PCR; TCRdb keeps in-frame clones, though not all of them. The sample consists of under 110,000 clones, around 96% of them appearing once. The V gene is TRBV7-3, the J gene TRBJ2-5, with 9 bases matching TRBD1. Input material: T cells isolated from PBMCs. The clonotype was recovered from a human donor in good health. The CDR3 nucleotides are TGTGCCAGCAGCTTAATATATTACAGGGGGCGCGGGGAGACCCAGTACTTC. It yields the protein CASSLIYYRGRGETQYF. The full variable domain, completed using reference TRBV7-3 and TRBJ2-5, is GAGVSQTPSNKVTEKGKYVELRCDPISGHTALYWYRQSLGQGPEFLIYFQGTGAADDSGLPNDRFFAVRPEGSVSTLKIQRTERGDSAVYLCASSLIYYRGRGETQYFGPGTRLLVL.